The next 32 T cell receptor beta chains were all read from a single sample in a study of low-dose radiotherapy and immunotherapy resistance in tumors. Primers used for first-strand cDNA, a TRAV- and TRBV-specific set, covered both alpha and beta chains. Amplification of TCRs used a constant-region primer and V-primer adapter for approximately 19 PCR cycles. TCRdb recomputed calls from the reads with MiXCR, one row per CDR3 protein. The profile shows tens of thousands of distinct CDR3 sequences, about 49% of them singletons. Stated time point: after trial treatment. Described treatment: LDRT plus nivolumab, ipilimumab, low-dose cyclophosphamide and aspirin (RACIN trial). The specimen comprised PBMCs, sampled after low-dose radiotherapy plus immunotherapy. The origin of the receptors is a male donor with gallbladder cancer.

The rearrangement links TRBV2 to TRBJ2-7; D remains unclear. Looked up from germline, CDR1 is SNHLY and CDR2 is FYNNEI. CDR3 length: 10 amino acids. V was trimmed by 8 bases and J by 7 bases, leaving 9 bases between them. CDR3 amino acids: CASAALEQYF. The CDR3 nucleotides read TGTGCCAGCGCTGCCCTGGAGCAGTACTTC. The variable domain in full, with the rest retrieved from reference TRBV2 and TRBJ2-7, is EPEVTQTPSHQVTQMGQEVILRCVPISNHLYFYWYRQILGQKVEFLVSFYNNEISEKSEIFDDQFSVERPDGSNFTLKIRSTKLEDSAMYFCASAALEQYFGPGTRLTVT.

The chain joins TRBV4-2 to TRBJ2-5; D ambiguous. Germline loops: CDR1 LGHNA, CDR2 YNFKEQ. This CDR3 is 13 amino acids long. V dropped 1 base and J dropped 3 bases, with 6 bases sitting between them. CDR3 sequence: CASSQGEKETQYF. For the CDR3, the DNA is TGTGCCAGCAGCCAAGGGGAAAAAGAGACCCAGTACTTC.

The chain carries TRBV5-1 and TRBJ2-7; 8 bases are a match to TRBD2. The CDR3 runs 14 residues. Looked up from germline, CDR1 is SGHRS and CDR2 is YFSETQ. Unmatched junction bases numbered 6, after V lost 3 bases and J lost 4 bases. Here the CDR3 DNA reads TGCGCCAGCAGCTGGGGGACTAGTAGATACGAGCAGTACTTC. Its translation is CASSWGTSRYEQYF.

Ten or more counts support this clonotype. The J gene is TRBJ2-4, the V gene TRBV12-3 or TRBV12-4, with TRBD2 matching over 14 bases. V trimming: 3 bases; J trimming: 1 base; junction bases outside the gene matches: 17. The CDR3 is 22 amino acids. The CDR3 DNA follows: TGTGCCAGCAGTTTCCCCCTTGACGGGACTAGCGGGAGTGAGATGGCCAAAAACATTCAGTACTTC. Translated, it gives CASSFPLDGTSGSEMAKNIQYF.

In this sample, this clonotype is medium-sized (0.01 to 0.1%). The V and J genes are TRBV12-3 or TRBV12-4 and TRBJ2-1; 7 bases match TRBD2. The CDR3 sequence is 15 residues long. Trimming at V came to 6 bases and at J to 0 bases, leaving 5 bases not matched to a gene. DNA of the CDR3: TGTGCCAGCAGCCGGAGCGGGAACTCCTACAATGAGCAGTTCTTC. As protein: CASSRSGNSYNEQFF.

The chain carries TRBV27 and TRBJ2-2; D unclear. The V and J ends lost 3 bases and 4 bases respectively, with 9 bases between them. CDR1 MNHEY and CDR2 SMNVEV come from the germline V gene (reference sequence). CDR3 size: 14 residues. The CDR3 region has the DNA TGTGCCAGCAGTTTTACAGCCCTCACCGGGGAGCTGTTTTTT. Translated, it gives CASSFTALTGELFF.

The genes are TRBV20-1 and TRBJ2-7; D perhaps matches TRBD2 (7 bases). This CDR3 spans 15 amino acids. Trimming removed 0 bases at V and 5 bases at J, with 17 bases between. CDR1 is DFQATT and CDR2 is SNEGSKA in the germline V gene (reference sequence). Here the CDR3 DNA reads TGCAGTGCTAGAGATTGGGGGGGCGTGATTGACGAGCAGTACTTC. Amino acids: CSARDWGGVIDEQYF.

A note on this clonotype: Since a far larger clone is one base different, this is likely a read error. The chain has TRBV5-3 and TRBJ2-7, with TRBD1 matching over 7 bases. Being an ORF, TRBV5-3 has a function that is uncertain. Losses at the gene ends were 10 bases for V and 5 bases for J; bases not matched to a gene: 12. The CDR3 length is 13 residues. The CDR3: CAGSETTGDEQYF. In DNA form, the CDR3 reads TGTGCCGGCAGCGAGACAACAGGGGACGAGCAGTACTTC.

In this sample, this clonotype turned up many times. The V and J genes are TRBV6-1 and TRBJ2-6; the match to TRBD1 covers 7 bases. The CDR3 extends over 15 amino acids. The germline gives CDR1 MNHNS, CDR2 SASEGT. V dropped 5 bases and J dropped 4; count of bases not matched to a gene: 5. CDR3 sequence reads: CASSRGGNGANVLTF. CDR3 bases: TGTGCCAGCAGTCGAGGGGGCAACGGGGCCAACGTCCTGACTTTC.

The J gene is TRBJ1-1, the V gene TRBV20-1; D gene uncertain. Germline CDR1 DFQATT, CDR2 SNEGSKA (reference sequence). Trimming removed 6 bases at V and 1 base at J, with 9 bases between. The CDR3 is 12 residues long. Here the CDR3 reads CSALDKNTEAFF. Here the CDR3 DNA reads TGCAGTGCACTTGACAAGAACACTGAAGCTTTCTTT.

The CDR3: CSASLNTGELFF. The CDR3 nucleotides read TGCAGTGCTAGTCTAAACACCGGGGAGCTGTTTTTT. The chain carries TRBV20-1 and TRBJ2-2; D unclear. Germline CDR1 is DFQATT and CDR2 is SNEGSKA (reference sequence). V lost 3 bases and J 2 bases, leaving 4 bases between the germline ends. The CDR3 runs to 12 residues.

The chain employs TRBV5-1 and TRBJ1-1; D is ambiguous. The CDR3 loop spans 15 amino acids. V gave up 3 bases and J gave up 2 bases, with 14 bases separating them. CDR1 is SGHRS, CDR2 YFSETQ, per germline. The CDR3 nucleotides read TGCGCCAGCAGCTCGCTAGCAGGTCTTAACACTGAAGCTTTCTTT. This gives the protein CASSSLAGLNTEAFF.

Turning to this clonotype: A far more abundant clone sits one base away, making this likely a read error. V usage is TRBV7-9 and J usage is TRBJ2-1; 10 bases line up with TRBD2. Germline values: CDR1 SEHNR, CDR2 FQNEAQ (reference sequence). With 5 bases clipped from V and 13 bases from J, the junction kept 11 bases outside the gene matches. This CDR3 comprises 14 residues. The CDR3 protein is CASSRTSGQETQFF. The CDR3 DNA reads TGTGCCAGCAGCCGGACTAGCGGCCAAGAGACCCAGTTCTTC.

CDR3 in DNA: TGTGCCAGCAGTGTAACGTTAGAGGACCAGAGGGAGACCCAGTACTTC. It translates to CASSVTLEDQRETQYF. The V gene is TRBV12-3 or TRBV12-4, the J gene TRBJ2-5, with D unresolved. The germline V and J ends were trimmed by 5 bases and 5 bases, with 21 bases remaining between them. CDR3 length: 16 residues.

Note on this clonotype: Given a far larger clone just one base away, this is likely a sequencing read error. The chain has TRBV28 and TRBJ2-1, with 7 bases aligning to TRBD2. This CDR3 contains 15 residues. V trimming: 3 bases; J trimming: 13 bases; junction bases outside the gene matches: 15. Per germline, CDR1 MDHEN and CDR2 SYDVKM. The CDR3 DNA is TGTGCCAGCAGTTTCACGGGACTACGGAGAGAGACCCAGTTCTTC. This sequence encodes CASSFTGLRRETQFF. The full variable domain, its missing parts supplied by reference TRBV28 and TRBJ2-1, is DVKVTQSSRYLVKRTGEKVFLECVQDMDHENMFWYRQDPGLGLRLIYFSYDVKMKEKGDIPEGYSVSREKKERFSLILESASTNQTSMYLCASSFTGLRRETQFFGPGTRLTVL.

V and J are TRBV29-1 and TRBJ2-2; D ambiguous. Germline assignment: CDR1 SQVTM and CDR2 ANQGSEA. The CDR3 spans 11 residues. V was trimmed by 3 bases and J by 6 bases, leaving 5 bases between them. CDR3 in amino acids: CSVDDAGELFF. The DNA of the CDR3 is TGCAGCGTTGACGATGCCGGGGAGCTGTTTTTT.

Note on this clonotype: A far larger clone is just one base off, so this is likely a read error. The rearrangement joins TRBV13 to TRBJ2-3, with 10 bases that match TRBD2. The germline V gene has CDR1 PRHDT and CDR2 FYEKMQ (reference sequence). The CDR3 loop spans 16 amino acids. V lost 10 bases and J lost 1; bases outside the gene matches: 11. CDR3 nucleotides: TGTGCCATCAGTGAGTCTGGGACTAGCGGCACAGATACGCAGTATTTT. As protein: CAISESGTSGTDTQYF.

In this sample, this clonotype turned up many times. The V gene is TRBV30, the J gene TRBJ1-5; D unresolved. The CDR3 totals 13 residues. The germline V gene has CDR1 GTSNPN and CDR2 SVGIG (reference sequence). The CDR3 nucleotides are TGTGCTTCGGCATCCGGCGGCAATCAGCCCCAGCATTTT. Encoded protein: CASASGGNQPQHF.

Here the CDR3 reads CASSLPRAYEQYF. CDR3 bases: TGTGCCAGCAGTCTACCTAGGGCCTACGAGCAGTACTTC. This sequence joins TRBV6-6 and TRBJ2-7; D is unclear. Trimming removed 5 bases at V and 2 bases at J, with 10 bases between. Germline V gives CDR1 MNHNY, CDR2 SVGAGI (reference sequence). This CDR3 spans 13 amino acids.

V usage is TRBV6-2 or TRBV6-3 and J usage is TRBJ2-7; 9 positions agree with TRBD1. Germline CDR1 MNHEY, CDR2 SVGEGT. This CDR3 has 15 residues. Losses at the gene ends were 6 bases for V and 10 bases for J; bases not matched to a gene: 16. CDR3 protein: CASRTTGGADQDQYF. Here the CDR3 DNA reads TGTGCCAGCAGGACAACAGGGGGCGCGGACCAGGACCAGTACTTC.

V and J are TRBV9 and TRBJ2-7; tentatively, D is TRBD2 (6 bases). Trimming took off 3 bases at V and 0 bases at J, with 22 bases between the two ends. The CDR3 totals 18 residues. Germline V CDR1 and CDR2: SGDLS, YYNGEE. CDR3 coding DNA: TGTGCCAGCAGCGCCGGGGGTAACAGGCTTACGAGCTCCTACGAGCAGTACTTC. Translating it yields CASSAGGNRLTSSYEQYF.

This clonotype was seen many times. The V and J genes are TRBV7-2 and TRBJ2-2; D perhaps matches TRBD1 (6 bases). There are 16 residues in the CDR3. The V end lost 2 bases, the J end lost 3 bases, and 13 bases lay between the germline ends. Germline CDR1 SGHTA, CDR2 FQGNSA. The DNA for the CDR3 is TGTGCCAGCAGCTTATGGACAGTAATAGACACCGGGGAGCTGTTTTTT. Amino acid sequence: CASSLWTVIDTGELFF.

This chain uses TRBV5-1 with TRBJ2-1; unclear D gene. The CDR3 is 14 residues long. Germline V gene sequence: CDR1 SGHRS, CDR2 YFSETQ. V was pared by 2 bases and J by 7 bases, with 13 bases between. CDR3 residues: CASSFIDSMNEQFF. CDR3 nucleotide sequence: TGCGCCAGCAGCTTCATCGACTCGATGAATGAGCAGTTCTTC.

This clonotype came up many times. The gene calls are TRBV28 and TRBJ2-7; D call uncertain. V lost 11 bases, J lost 1 base, and 15 bases lay in between. Germline assignment: CDR1 MDHEN and CDR2 SYDVKM. The CDR3 is made up of 13 amino acids. Written as DNA, the CDR3 is TGTGCCGCCACGAAGACTCTGTCCTACGAGCAGTACTTC. Protein product: CAATKTLSYEQYF.

By frequency in the sample, this clonotype is medium-sized. J is TRBJ2-1 and V is TRBV2, with D possibly being TRBD1 or TRBD2 (5 bases each). The ends were cut back, 7 bases at V and 0 bases at J, with 13 bases in the middle. Germline V lookup: CDR1 SNHLY, CDR2 FYNNEI. The CDR3 is made up of 15 amino acids. The CDR3: CASTRDGRSYNEQFF. CDR3 DNA sequence: TGTGCCAGCACCCGGGACGGCCGCTCCTACAATGAGCAGTTCTTC.

As for this clonotype: With a far larger clone one base away, a read error is the likely cause. The rearrangement joins TRBV2 to TRBJ2-4; 7 bases are a match to TRBD2. Germline loops: CDR1 SNHLY, CDR2 FYNNEI. J gave up 13 bases and V 8 bases, and 20 bases lay outside the gene matches. This CDR3 spans 15 amino acids. The CDR3 reads CASGPLADNRNEQYF. In nucleotides, the CDR3 is TGTGCCAGCGGTCCGCTAGCGGACAATAGAAATGAGCAGTACTTC.

This sequence joins TRBV10-3 and TRBJ2-7; 7 bases line up with TRBD2. The germline gives CDR1 ENHRY, CDR2 SYGVKD. The CDR3 consists of 15 residues. V lost 0 bases to trimming and J lost 2 bases; unmatched junction nucleotides: 4. CDR3 sequence: CAISESEAGAYEQYF. The CDR3 DNA sequence: TGTGCCATCAGTGAGTCAGAGGCGGGAGCCTACGAGCAGTACTTC.

This clonotype was seen ten or more times. This sequence joins TRBV12-5 and TRBJ2-5; D is unclear. Germline lookup yields CDR1 LGHNT and CDR2 FRNRAP. The V end was cut by 1 base, the J end by 4 bases, with 10 bases between. The CDR3 extends over 14 amino acids. The CDR3 reads CASGLDGLGETQYF. CDR3 nucleotide sequence: TGTGCTAGTGGTTTGGATGGGTTGGGAGAGACCCAGTACTTC.

This clonotype was picked up many times. CDR3 region: CAIGQGALDEKLFF. The CDR3, as DNA: TGTGCCATCGGACAGGGGGCTTTGGATGAAAAACTGTTTTTT. This chain joins TRBV10-3 and TRBJ1-4; 11 nucleotides agree with TRBD1. The V segment lost 8 bases and the J segment 6 bases; nucleotides outside the gene matches: 5. CDR1 and CDR2 (germline): ENHRY, SYGVKD. CDR3 length: 14 residues.

The V call is TRBV18, the J call TRBJ2-7, with 10 bases identical to TRBD1. This CDR3 comprises 15 residues. With V trimmed by 6 bases and J by 2 bases, 7 bases remained unmatched. The V gene's germline CDR1 is KGHSH and CDR2 LQKENI. CDR3 coding DNA: TGTGCCAGCTCCCAGCGACAGGGGGCCCCCTACGAGCAGTACTTC. This encodes CASSQRQGAPYEQYF. Together with reference TRBV18 and TRBJ2-7, the CDR3 gives the full variable domain: NAGVMQNPRHLVRRRGQEARLRCSPMKGHSHVYWYRQLPEEGLKFMVYLQKENIIDESGMPKERFSAEFPKEGPSILRIQQVVRGDSAAYFCASSQRQGAPYEQYFGPGTRLTVT.

This clonotype was observed many times. This sequence joins TRBV4-1 and TRBJ1-1; 9 nucleotides agree with TRBD1. The trim removed 2 bases at V and 3 bases at J, leaving 4 bases unmatched. There are 15 residues in the CDR3. The germline gives CDR1 MGHRA, CDR2 YSYEKL. CDR3 nucleotide sequence: TGCGCCAGCAGCCAATGGGGACAGGGTGACACTGAAGCTTTCTTT. Translating it yields CASSQWGQGDTEAFF.

This clonotype was recorded at least ten times. The gene calls are TRBV9 and TRBJ2-1; 8 positions match TRBD2. The CDR3 has 15 residues. V was clipped by 0 bases and J by 2 bases; unmatched bases: 1. Germline loops: CDR1 SGDLS, CDR2 YYNGEE. The CDR3 nucleotides read TGTGCCAGCAGCGTAGCGGGAGGGACCTACAATGAGCAGTTCTTC. Translating it yields CASSVAGGTYNEQFF.